Below, one T cell receptor beta chain is given with its context. The CDR3 loop spans 18 amino acids. Germline V lookup: CDR1 SGHNT, CDR2 YYREEE (reference sequence). V was shortened by 4 bases and J by 4 bases, with 26 bases between the two germline ends. These data come from a study of cytomegalovirus exposure and HLA in healthy donors. Repertoires were generated with immunoSEQ multiplex PCR, while TCRdb's copy carries only in-frame clones and drops some. The table includes some 170,000 clones, roughly 86% detected once. The chain couples TRBV5-4 to TRBJ1-1; the D gene is possibly TRBD1 (5 bases). Sequencing was performed on PBMCs. This receptor was identified in a man aged 18 to 29 in good health and CMV-seropositive. In DNA, the CDR3 is TGTGCCAGCAGCCAAGGGGCGTGGTTGTCAAACGCTCGCACTGAAGCTTTCTTT. Amino acid sequence: CASSQGAWLSNARTEAFF.